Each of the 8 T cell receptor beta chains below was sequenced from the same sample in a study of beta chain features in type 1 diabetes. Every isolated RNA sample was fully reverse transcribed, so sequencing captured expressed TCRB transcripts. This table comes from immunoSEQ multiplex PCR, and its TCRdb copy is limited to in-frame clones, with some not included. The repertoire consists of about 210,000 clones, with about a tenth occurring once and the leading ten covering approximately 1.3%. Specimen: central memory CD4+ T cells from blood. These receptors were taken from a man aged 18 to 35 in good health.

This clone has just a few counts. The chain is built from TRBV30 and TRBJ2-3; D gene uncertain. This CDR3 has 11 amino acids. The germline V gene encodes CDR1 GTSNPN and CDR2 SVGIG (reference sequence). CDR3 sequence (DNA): TGTGCAAATCGGTTCCGGGATACGCAGTATTTT. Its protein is CANRFRDTQYF.

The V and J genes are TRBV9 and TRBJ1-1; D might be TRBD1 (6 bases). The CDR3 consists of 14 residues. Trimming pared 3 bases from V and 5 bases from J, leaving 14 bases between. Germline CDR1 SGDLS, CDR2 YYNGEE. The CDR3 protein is CASSASGDGTEAFF. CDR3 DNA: TGTGCCAGCAGCGCCTCAGGGGATGGAACTGAAGCTTTCTTT. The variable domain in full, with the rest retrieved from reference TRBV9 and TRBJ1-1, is DSGVTQTPKHLITATGQRVTLRCSPRSGDLSVYWYQQSLDQGLQFLIQYYNGEERAKGNILERFSAQQFPDLHSELNLSSLELGDSALYFCASSASGDGTEAFFGQGTRLTVV.

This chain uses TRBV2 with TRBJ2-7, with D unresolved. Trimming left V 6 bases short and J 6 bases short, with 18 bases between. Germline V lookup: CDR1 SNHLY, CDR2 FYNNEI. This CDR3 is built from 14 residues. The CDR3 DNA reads TGTGCCAGCAGCCCAGGCTTTGAGGCTTCCGAGCAGTACTTC. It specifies CASSPGFEASEQYF.

CDR3 coding DNA: TGTGCCAGCAGTTACACGGCAGATACGCAGTATTTT. Translation: CASSYTADTQYF. The genes are TRBV6-6 and TRBJ2-3, with D unclear. The V gene's germline CDR1 is MNHNY and CDR2 SVGAGI (reference sequence). V dropped 2 bases and J dropped 4 bases, with 4 bases sitting between them. This CDR3 has 12 amino acids.

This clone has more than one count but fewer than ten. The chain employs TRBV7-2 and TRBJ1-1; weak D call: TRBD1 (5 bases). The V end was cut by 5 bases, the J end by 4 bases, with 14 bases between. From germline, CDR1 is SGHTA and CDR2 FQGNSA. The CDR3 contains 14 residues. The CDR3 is CASSPVAGGTEAFF. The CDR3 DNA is TGTGCCAGCAGCCCCGTTGCCGGGGGCACTGAAGCTTTCTTT.

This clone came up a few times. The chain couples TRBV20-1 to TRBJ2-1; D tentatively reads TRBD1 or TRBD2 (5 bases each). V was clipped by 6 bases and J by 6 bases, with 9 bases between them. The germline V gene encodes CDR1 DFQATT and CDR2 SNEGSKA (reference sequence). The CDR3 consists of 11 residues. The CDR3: CSAGTSNEQFF. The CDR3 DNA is TGCAGTGCGGGGACCAGCAATGAGCAGTTCTTC.

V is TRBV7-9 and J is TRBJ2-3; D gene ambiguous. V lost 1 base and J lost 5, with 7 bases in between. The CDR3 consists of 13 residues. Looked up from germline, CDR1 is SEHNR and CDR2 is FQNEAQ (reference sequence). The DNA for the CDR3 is TGTGCCAGCAGCTTAGACTCCAGAGATACGCAGTATTTT. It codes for CASSLDSRDTQYF.

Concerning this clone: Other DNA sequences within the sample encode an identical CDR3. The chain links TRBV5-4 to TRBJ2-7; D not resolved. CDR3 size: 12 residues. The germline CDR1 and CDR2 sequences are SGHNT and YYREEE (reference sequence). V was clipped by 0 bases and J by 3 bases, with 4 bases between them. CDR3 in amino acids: CASSLDYYEQYF. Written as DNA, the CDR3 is TGTGCCAGCAGCTTGGACTACTACGAGCAGTACTTC.